This TCR beta chain was captured by sequencing in a study of blood T cell repertoires in COVID-19. The wider study: Donors in the United States, Italy and Spain gave samples during acute or convalescent COVID-19.

This clone turned up a few times. Original processing notes: Amplification with reference gene primers provided the estimates of nucleated cell counts. Using immunoSEQ multiplex PCR, the repertoire was profiled, and TCRdb retains in-frame clones only, with some absent. D and trimming come from the DNA, and the V and J calls and clone size come from that table. The sample comprises approximately 99,000 clones, 88% of which are singletons, and roughly 2.3% rests with the top ten. Germline V gene sequence: CDR1 SGHNT, CDR2 YYREEE (reference sequence). V lost 0 bases, J lost 0 bases, and 7 bases stayed unmatched. The CDR3 consists of 17 residues.

J is TRBJ1-2 and V is TRBV5-4, with 8 bases that match TRBD1. The material sequenced was peripheral blood. The TCR originated in a human donor in a cohort sampled during active COVID-19. Here the CDR3 reads CASSLAGQEFANYGYTF. Written as DNA, the CDR3 is TGTGCCAGCAGCTTGGCGGGACAGGAGTTTGCTAACTATGGCTACACCTTC.